Below are 21 T cell receptor beta chains sequenced from a single sample in a study of T cells in localized non-small cell lung cancer. Profiled with immunoSEQ multiplex PCR; TCRdb holds only in-frame clones, not every one. The sample lists fewer than 4,500 clones, approximately 20% seen once, with around 5% in the top ten. The sequencing used lung tumor tissue, collected before any cancer treatment. These TCRs come from a female donor aged 60 or older with stage II lung adenocarcinoma.

The J gene is TRBJ2-5, the V gene TRBV30; no clear D gene. Per germline, CDR1 GTSNPN and CDR2 SVGIG (reference sequence). This CDR3 is 14 amino acids long. V was cut by 3 bases and J by 5 bases, with 16 bases left in between. CDR3 DNA sequence: TGTGCCTGGAGCTACCCCCCAGTTTTCGAGACCCAGTACTTC. Translated, it gives CAWSYPPVFETQYF.

This clone came up a few times. The chain links TRBV11-3 to TRBJ2-6; tentative D call: TRBD2 (6 bases). This CDR3 is built from 17 residues. The germline V gene has CDR1 SGHNT and CDR2 YENEEA. V was shortened by 3 bases and J by 0 bases, with 12 bases between the two germline ends. This CDR3 reads CASSLVGRTSGANVLTF. The CDR3 region has the DNA TGTGCCAGCAGCTTGGTAGGGAGGACCTCTGGGGCCAACGTCCTGACTTTC.

This clone occurred once. The chain carries TRBV29-1 and TRBJ2-5, with TRBD1 identical over 7 bases. Losses at the gene ends were 4 bases for V and 0 bases for J; bases not matched to a gene: 5. The CDR3 totals 14 residues. The germline CDR1 and CDR2 sequences are SQVTM and ANQGSEA. The CDR3 reads CSVVDRANQETQYF. In DNA form, the CDR3 reads TGCAGCGTTGTTGACAGGGCGAACCAAGAGACCCAGTACTTC. The full variable domain, completed using reference TRBV29-1 and TRBJ2-5, is SAVISQKPSRDICQRGTSLTIQCQVDSQVTMMFWYRQQPGQSLTLIATANQGSEATYESGFVIDKFPISRPNLTFSTLTVSNMSPEDSSIYLCSVVDRANQETQYFGPGTRLLVL.

The gene calls are TRBV28 and TRBJ2-3, with TRBD2 identical over 7 bases. Germline trimming cut 8 bases from V and 5 bases from J; bases unmatched to any gene: 4. CDR1 is MDHEN and CDR2 is SYDVKM in the germline V gene. The CDR3 totals 12 residues. The CDR3 sequence is CASWGRGDTQYF. The CDR3 bases are TGTGCCAGCTGGGGGAGGGGAGATACGCAGTATTTT. Looking up the rest from reference TRBV28 and TRBJ2-3 gives the full variable domain: DVKVTQSSRYLVKRTGEKVFLECVQDMDHENMFWYRQDPGLGLRLIYFSYDVKMKEKGDIPEGYSVSREKKERFSLILESASTNQTSMYLCASWGRGDTQYFGPGTRLTVL.

This clone was detected only a few times. This chain joins TRBV19 and TRBJ1-2; 9 nucleotides align to TRBD1. Trimming cost V 1 base and J 3 bases; bases outside gene matches: 6. The CDR3 is 16 residues long. Germline lookup yields CDR1 LNHDA and CDR2 SQIVND (reference sequence). In nucleotides, the CDR3 is TGTGCCAGTAGTATAGGCCGGGACAGGGTACACTATGGCTACACCTTC. Amino acids: CASSIGRDRVHYGYTF.

The CDR3 DNA is TGTGCCAGCCGGGCGGGAGGGAACACTGAAGCTTTCTTT. It encodes CASRAGGNTEAFF. The chain recombines TRBV28 with TRBJ1-1; D gene uncertain. With 8 bases removed from V and 1 base from J, the gap between germline ends came to 11 bases. Germline CDR1 is MDHEN and CDR2 is SYDVKM. This CDR3 is 13 amino acids long.

This chain connects TRBV6-8 to TRBJ2-7, with TRBD2 matching 10 bases. The length of the CDR3 is 19 residues. V gave up 5 bases and J gave up 3 bases; unmatched junction bases: 19. The germline V gene has CDR1 MNHGY and CDR2 SAAAGT. The CDR3 bases are TGTGCCAGCAGTGAGCACCCAGGGACTAGCGAGAAGAAGTACTACGAGCAGTACTTC. As protein: CASSEHPGTSEKKYYEQYF.

The chain couples TRBV29-1 to TRBJ2-3, with 13 bases matching TRBD2. Germline lookup yields CDR1 SQVTM and CDR2 ANQGSEA. V lost 6 bases, J lost 1 base, and 1 base stayed unmatched. This CDR3 has 14 residues. The CDR3 DNA reads TGCAGCGTGGGGACTAGCGGGGGCACAGATACGCAGTATTTT. This sequence encodes CSVGTSGGTDTQYF.

This clone was observed many times. The J gene is TRBJ2-3, the V gene TRBV11-3, with a tentative D call TRBD1 (6 bases). Trimming removed 3 bases at V and 5 bases at J, with 12 bases between. This CDR3 has 14 amino acids. Germline CDR1 is SGHNT and CDR2 is YENEEA. The CDR3 region is CASSFAGQKDTQYF. The CDR3 bases are TGTGCCAGCAGCTTTGCCGGACAGAAAGATACGCAGTATTTT.

The chain links TRBV29-1 to TRBJ2-3; tentatively, D is TRBD2 (6 bases). The CDR3 consists of 13 residues. Germline loops: CDR1 SQVTM, CDR2 ANQGSEA. The V end was cut by 7 bases, the J end by 3 bases, with 14 bases between. CDR3 sequence reads: CSGLMGGTDTQYF. In nucleotides, the CDR3 is TGCAGCGGTCTGATGGGGGGAACAGATACGCAGTATTTT.

The V call is TRBV19, the J call TRBJ2-5; D might be TRBD2 (6 bases). The CDR3 spans 16 residues. Germline lookup yields CDR1 LNHDA and CDR2 SQIVND (reference sequence). The ends were cut back, 1 base at V and 4 bases at J, with 16 bases in the middle. Here the CDR3 reads CASSIAWGGGRETQYF. The CDR3 DNA follows: TGTGCCAGTAGTATAGCGTGGGGAGGTGGAAGAGAGACCCAGTACTTC.

The chain joins TRBV18 to TRBJ2-1; 12 positions agree with TRBD2. The CDR3 runs to 16 residues. The germline V gene encodes CDR1 KGHSH and CDR2 LQKENI. V lost 3 bases, J lost 9 bases, and 9 bases stayed unmatched. CDR3 bases: TGTGCCAGCTCACCGTCTTCTAGCGGGAGGGGACGTGAGCAGTTCTTC. Protein: CASSPSSSGRGREQFF. The full variable domain, rest sourced from reference TRBV18 and TRBJ2-1, is NAGVMQNPRHLVRRRGQEARLRCSPMKGHSHVYWYRQLPEEGLKFMVYLQKENIIDESGMPKERFSAEFPKEGPSILRIQQVVRGDSAAYFCASSPSSSGRGREQFFGPGTRLTVL.

This clone turned up a few times. This rearrangement joins TRBV6-8 to TRBJ1-4, with D hard to call. This CDR3 contains 14 residues. Trimming left V 2 bases short and J 4 bases short, with 8 bases between. Per the germline V gene, CDR1 is MNHGY and CDR2 is SAAAGT. CDR3 sequence reads: CASSYGSGNEKLFF. Written as DNA, the CDR3 is TGTGCCAGCAGTTACGGCTCCGGTAATGAAAAACTGTTTTTT.

This clone turned up a few times. The V and J genes are TRBV11-3 and TRBJ1-4; D may be TRBD1 (5 bases). V lost 3 bases and J 8 bases, leaving 13 bases between the germline ends. This CDR3 has 14 residues. Germline CDR1 and CDR2: SGHNT and YENEEA. The CDR3 nucleotides are TGTGCCAGCAGCTTTAGCCTAGGGGAAGAAAAACTGTTTTTT. Protein sequence: CASSFSLGEEKLFF.

By share, this clone ranks as medium-sized. In DNA form, the CDR3 reads TGTGCCAGCAGCCCACGACCAGCCAAAAACATTCAGTACTTC. It specifies CASSPRPAKNIQYF. V gene TRBV28 combines with J gene TRBJ2-4; no clear D gene. The CDR3 runs 14 residues. Germline V CDR1 and CDR2: MDHEN, SYDVKM. V shed 6 bases and J shed 0 bases, with 9 bases lying between them.

This chain connects TRBV6-1 to TRBJ2-1, with TRBD1 matching over 7 bases. This CDR3 region has 15 residues. Looked up from germline, CDR1 is MNHNS and CDR2 is SASEGT. V trimming: 0 bases; J trimming: 4 bases; junction bases outside the gene matches: 3. Here the CDR3 reads CASSEAPTGYNEQFF. In DNA, the CDR3 is TGTGCCAGCAGTGAAGCGCCGACAGGGTACAATGAGCAGTTCTTC.

V gene TRBV19 combines with J gene TRBJ2-2, with 11 positions matching TRBD2. Germline trimming cut 4 bases from V and 2 bases from J; bases unmatched to any gene: 6. Germline V gives CDR1 LNHDA, CDR2 SQIVND (reference sequence). The CDR3 length is 17 residues. For the CDR3, the DNA is TGTGCCAGTAGTAGAGAACTAGCGGGAGCAAACACCGGGGAGCTGTTTTTT. Translation gives CASSRELAGANTGELFF. The whole variable domain, remainder taken from reference TRBV19 and TRBJ2-2, is DGGITQSPKYLFRKEGQNVTLSCEQNLNHDAMYWYRQDPGQGLRLIYYSQIVNDFQKGDIAEGYSVSREKKESFPLTVTSAQKNPTAFYLCASSRELAGANTGELFFGEGSRLTVL.

This clone is deemed medium-sized (0.01 to 0.1%). The junction departs from the called germline gene at one end, perhaps through a read error. This chain uses TRBV7-2 with TRBJ2-2; D not certain. The CDR3 length is 13 residues. Per germline, CDR1 SGHTA and CDR2 FQGNSA. CDR3 DNA sequence: TGTGCTAGCAGCTTAACGAACACCGGGGAGCTGTTTTTT. Translating gives CASSLTNTGELFF.

The V call is TRBV5-1, the J call TRBJ2-7, with 8 bases lining up with TRBD2. CDR1 is SGHRS, CDR2 YFSETQ, per germline. The CDR3 has 14 amino acids. Trimming removed 6 bases from V and 7 bases from J; junction bases left unmatched: 12. CDR3 loop: CASTPREAPSEQYF. The CDR3 coding sequence is TGCGCCAGCACCCCGCGGGAGGCCCCCTCGGAGCAGTACTTC. The full variable domain, completed using reference TRBV5-1 and TRBJ2-7, is KAGVTQTPRYLIKTRGQQVTLSCSPISGHRSVSWYQQTPGQGLQFLFEYFSETQRNKGNFPGRFSGRQFSNSRSEMNVSTLELGDSALYLCASTPREAPSEQYFGPGTRLTVT.

The chain recombines TRBV30 with TRBJ2-7; the D gene is possibly TRBD2 (5 bases). V gave up 1 base and J gave up 10 bases, with 11 bases separating them. The CDR3 is 11 amino acids. Germline V gene data show CDR1 as GTSNPN and CDR2 as SVGIG (reference sequence). The CDR3 reads CAWSDGGPQYF. The DNA for the CDR3 is TGTGCCTGGAGTGATGGAGGCCCCCAGTACTTC.

V is TRBV19 and J is TRBJ1-6, with D possibly being TRBD1 (6 bases). The CDR3 length is 15 residues. Trimming took off 5 bases at V and 9 bases at J, with 17 bases between the two ends. Germline values: CDR1 LNHDA, CDR2 SQIVND (reference sequence). CDR3 nucleotide sequence: TGTGCCAGTAGTTACGACAGGAGGGTCGCTTCACCCCTCCACTTT. Translating it yields CASSYDRRVASPLHF.